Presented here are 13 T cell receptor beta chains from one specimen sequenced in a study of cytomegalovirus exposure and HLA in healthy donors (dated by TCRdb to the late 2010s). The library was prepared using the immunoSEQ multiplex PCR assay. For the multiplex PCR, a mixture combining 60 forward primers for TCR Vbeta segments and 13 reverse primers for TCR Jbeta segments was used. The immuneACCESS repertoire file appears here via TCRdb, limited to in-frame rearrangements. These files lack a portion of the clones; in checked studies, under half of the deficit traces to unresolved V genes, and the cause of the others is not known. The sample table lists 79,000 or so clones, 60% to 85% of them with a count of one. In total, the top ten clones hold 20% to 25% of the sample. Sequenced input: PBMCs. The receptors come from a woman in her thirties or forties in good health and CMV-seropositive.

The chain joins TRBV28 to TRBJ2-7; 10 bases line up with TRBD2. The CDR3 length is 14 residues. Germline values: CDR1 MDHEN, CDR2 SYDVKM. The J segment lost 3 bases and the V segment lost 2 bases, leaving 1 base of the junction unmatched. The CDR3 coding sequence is TGTGCCAGCAGTTTACTAGCGGGAGACTACGAGCAGTACTTC. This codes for CASSLLAGDYEQYF.

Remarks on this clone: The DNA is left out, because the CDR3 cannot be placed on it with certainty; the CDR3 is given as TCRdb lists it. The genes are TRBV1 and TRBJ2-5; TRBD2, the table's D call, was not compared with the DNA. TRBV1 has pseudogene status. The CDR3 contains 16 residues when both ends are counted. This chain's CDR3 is CTSSQVGGGTQETQYF.

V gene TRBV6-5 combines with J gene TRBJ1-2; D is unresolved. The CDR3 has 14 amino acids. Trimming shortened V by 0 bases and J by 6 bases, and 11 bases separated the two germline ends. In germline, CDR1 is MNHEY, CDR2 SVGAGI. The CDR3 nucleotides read TGTGCCAGCAGTTACTCCGCAGGAGGCAATGGCTACACCTTC. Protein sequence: CASSYSAGGNGYTF.

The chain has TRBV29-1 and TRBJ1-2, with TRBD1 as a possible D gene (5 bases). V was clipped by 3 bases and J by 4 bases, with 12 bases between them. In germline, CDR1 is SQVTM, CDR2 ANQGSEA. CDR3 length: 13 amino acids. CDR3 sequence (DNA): TGCAGCGTTGACGGGGGGTTGGGCTATGGCTACACCTTC. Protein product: CSVDGGLGYGYTF.

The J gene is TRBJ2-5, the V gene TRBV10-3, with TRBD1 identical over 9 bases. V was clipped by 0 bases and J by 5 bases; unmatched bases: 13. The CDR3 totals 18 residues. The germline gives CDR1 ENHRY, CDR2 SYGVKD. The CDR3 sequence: CAISESNPGQGFEETQYF. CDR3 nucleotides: TGTGCCATCAGTGAGTCCAACCCGGGACAGGGATTTGAGGAGACCCAGTACTTC.

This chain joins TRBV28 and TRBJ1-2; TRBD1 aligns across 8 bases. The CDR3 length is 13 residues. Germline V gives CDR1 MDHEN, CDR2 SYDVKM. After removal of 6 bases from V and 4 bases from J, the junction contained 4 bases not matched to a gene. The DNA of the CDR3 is TGTGCCAGCAGCCTAACAGGGGGCTATGGCTACACCTTC. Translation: CASSLTGGYGYTF.

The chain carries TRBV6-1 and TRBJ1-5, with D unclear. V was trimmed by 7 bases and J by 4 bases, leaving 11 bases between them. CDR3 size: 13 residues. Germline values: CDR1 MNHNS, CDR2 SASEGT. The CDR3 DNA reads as TGTGCCAGCAAATGGACGGGGAATCAGCCCCAGCATTTT. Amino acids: CASKWTGNQPQHF.

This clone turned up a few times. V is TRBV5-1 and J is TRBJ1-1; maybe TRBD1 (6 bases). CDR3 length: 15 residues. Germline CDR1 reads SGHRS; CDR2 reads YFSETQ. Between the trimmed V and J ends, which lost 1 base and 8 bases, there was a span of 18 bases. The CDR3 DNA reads TGCGCCAGCAGCTTGCGGCTGGGGACAAGGGGCGAAGCTTTCTTT. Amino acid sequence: CASSLRLGTRGEAFF.

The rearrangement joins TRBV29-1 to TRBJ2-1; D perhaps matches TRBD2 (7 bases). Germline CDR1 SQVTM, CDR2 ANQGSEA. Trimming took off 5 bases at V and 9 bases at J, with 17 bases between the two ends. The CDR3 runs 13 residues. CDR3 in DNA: TGCAGCGTTTCTGACGGGGGGCCCAGTGAGCAGTTCTTC. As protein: CSVSDGGPSEQFF.

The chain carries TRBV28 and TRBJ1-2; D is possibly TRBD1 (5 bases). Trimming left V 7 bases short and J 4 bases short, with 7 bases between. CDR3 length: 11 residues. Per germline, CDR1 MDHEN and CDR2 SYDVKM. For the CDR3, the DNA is TGTGCCAGCATGGGGGGCTATGGCTACACCTTC. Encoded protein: CASMGGYGYTF.

The CDR3 region has the DNA TGCGCCAGCAGCTTGTTCTCATCGGCAGGGAGCACAGATACGCAGTATTTT. Its protein product is CASSLFSSAGSTDTQYF. The chain is built from TRBV5-1 and TRBJ2-3; tentative D call: TRBD1 (5 bases). This CDR3 spans 17 amino acids. The V end was cut by 1 base, the J end by 0 bases, with 15 bases between. Germline CDR1 is SGHRS and CDR2 is YFSETQ.

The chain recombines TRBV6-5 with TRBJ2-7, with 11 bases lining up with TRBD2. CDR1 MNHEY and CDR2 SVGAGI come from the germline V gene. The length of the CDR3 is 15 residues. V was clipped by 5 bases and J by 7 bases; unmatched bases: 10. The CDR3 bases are TGTGCCAGCAGTCCAACTAGCGGGAGCACAGGAGAGCAGTACTTC. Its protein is CASSPTSGSTGEQYF.

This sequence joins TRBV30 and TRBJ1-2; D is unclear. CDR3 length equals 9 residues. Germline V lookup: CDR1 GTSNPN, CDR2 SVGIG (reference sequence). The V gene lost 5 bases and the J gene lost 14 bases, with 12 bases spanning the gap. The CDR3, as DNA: TGTGCCTGGGGGCCGCGTAGGACCTTC. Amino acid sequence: CAWGPRRTF.